These 20 T cell receptor beta chains share one sample of origin, sequenced in a study of CXCR3-negative and CXCR3-positive naive CD8 T cells. Findings and caveats of the study: More hydrophobic TRB CDR3s were found in CXCR3-positive naive cells than in CXCR3-negative naive cells.

For these TCRs, the target antigens are not known. The authors prepared UMI-labeled TRB cDNA libraries by 5' RACE. TCRdb reanalyzed the 5' RACE reads and collapses them to one entry per CDR3 protein, without DNA. This repertoire includes roughly 120,000 distinct CDR3 sequences. Sequences were obtained from naive CXCR3+ CD8+ T cells from blood. Subset meaning: CD45RO-CCR7+CD27+CD95- naive CD8+ T cells expressing CXCR3 (TNR3+). The receptors were sampled from a human donor in good health. Some clones in this sample may be carry-over from other donors' samples.

The rearrangement joins TRBV7-8 to TRBJ2-2; TCRdb's D call, TRBD1, is unchecked because there is no DNA. Germline V gene sequence: CDR1 SGHVS, CDR2 FQNEAQ. This CDR3 comprises 15 residues. The CDR3 region is CASSFGAGISGELFF.

The V and J genes are TRBV12-3 or TRBV12-4 and TRBJ1-2. The CDR3 has 13 residues. This CDR3 reads CASSLIPNYGYTF.

This chain joins TRBV2 and TRBJ2-1; TCRdb selects TRBD2, and the lack of DNA leaves this call unchecked. CDR1 and CDR2 from the germline V gene are SNHLY and FYNNEI. The CDR3 sequence is 17 residues long. The CDR3 reads CASSPSFPSSNYNEQFF.

The rearrangement joins TRBV7-8 to TRBJ1-4; TCRdb names TRBD1, which stays unverified in the absence of DNA. The CDR3 runs to 16 residues. Germline loops: CDR1 SGHVS, CDR2 FQNEAQ. The CDR3 reads CASSVGTGGPNEKLFF.

The chain joins TRBV4-3 to TRBJ2-7; TCRdb outputs TRBD1, but without DNA this stays unchecked. The CDR3 extends over 16 amino acids. Germline values: CDR1 LGHNA, CDR2 YSLEER. The chain's CDR3 is CASSQDSDRASYEQYF.

V is TRBV19 and J is TRBJ2-3. The CDR3 is 15 residues long. Looked up from germline, CDR1 is LNHDA and CDR2 is SQIVND (reference sequence). The CDR3 protein is CASSISSAEQNTQYF.

Here the CDR3 reads CASSDGYEQYF. J is TRBJ2-7 and V is TRBV25-1. The germline V gene has CDR1 MGHDK and CDR2 SYGVNS. This CDR3 spans 11 amino acids.

The rearrangement links TRBV7-9 to TRBJ1-1. The CDR3 covers 13 residues. Germline V gene sequence: CDR1 SEHNR, CDR2 FQNEAQ (reference sequence). CDR3 region: CASSKRENTEAFF.

The chain uses TRBV29-1 and TRBJ2-2. The CDR3 contains 12 residues. Germline CDR1 and CDR2: SQVTM and ANQGSEA. The CDR3: CSVRVGTGELFF.

The chain recombines TRBV27 with TRBJ2-7. The V gene's germline CDR1 is MNHEY and CDR2 SMNVEV (reference sequence). The CDR3 totals 15 residues. CDR3 sequence reads: CASKTDMDPSYEQYF.

The rearrangement links TRBV7-6 to TRBJ1-1; TCRdb gives TRBD1 as the D gene, but with no DNA this cannot be confirmed. The germline CDR1 and CDR2 sequences are SGHVS and FNYEAQ. The CDR3 loop spans 13 amino acids. CDR3 sequence reads: CASSLAPSNEAVF. The whole variable domain, filled in from reference TRBV7-6 and TRBJ1-1, reads GAGVSQSPRYKVTKRGQDVALRCDPISGHVSLYWYRQALGQGPEFLTYFNYEAQQDKSGLPNDRFSAERPEGSISTLTIQRTEQRDSAMYRCASSLAPSNEAVFGQGTRLTVV.

The rearrangement links TRBV9 to TRBJ2-3. The V gene's germline CDR1 is SGDLS and CDR2 YYNGEE. This CDR3 has 15 residues. The CDR3 here is CASSVESTRTDTQYF.

The rearrangement joins TRBV14 to TRBJ2-1. The germline V gene encodes CDR1 SGHDN and CDR2 FVKESK. The CDR3 consists of 14 residues. The CDR3 is CASSQEWSYNEQFF.

The chain recombines TRBV11-2 with TRBJ2-7; TCRdb returns TRBD1, unconfirmable since there is no DNA. The CDR3 has 14 amino acids. CDR1 and CDR2 from the germline V gene are SGHAT and FQNNGV. The CDR3 loop is CASSLGARGLEQYF.

This sequence joins TRBV13 and TRBJ1-1. Germline V CDR1 and CDR2: PRHDT, FYEKMQ (reference sequence). This CDR3 spans 14 amino acids. This CDR3 is CASSPTWMNTEAFF. The complete variable domain, with remaining parts taken from reference TRBV13 and TRBJ1-1, reads AAGVIQSPRHLIKEKRETATLKCYPIPRHDTVYWYQQGPGQDPQFLISFYEKMQSDKGSIPDRFSAQQFSDYHSELNMSSLELGDSALYFCASSPTWMNTEAFFGQGTRLTVV.

This chain links TRBV5-1 with TRBJ1-1; there is no DNA to check the TCRdb D call of TRBD1. CDR3 length equals 14 residues. Germline V lookup: CDR1 SGHRS, CDR2 YFSETQ. The CDR3: CASKRRGANTEAFF.

The rearrangement joins TRBV12-3 or TRBV12-4 to TRBJ2-2; TCRdb returns TRBD2, unconfirmable since there is no DNA. The CDR3 loop spans 15 amino acids. The CDR3 sequence: CASSPLRDLTGELFF.

The V gene is TRBV27, the J gene TRBJ2-7; TCRdb indicates TRBD2, and absent DNA this call remains unverified. The length of the CDR3 is 17 residues. The germline V gene has CDR1 MNHEY and CDR2 SMNVEV (reference sequence). The CDR3 is CASSLFGTSGSLDEQYF.

This sequence joins TRBV11-2 and TRBJ1-1; TCRdb's D call of TRBD1 is untestable without DNA. The CDR3 runs to 17 residues. Germline values: CDR1 SGHAT, CDR2 FQNNGV. The CDR3 region is CASSSGTGRPVNTEAFF.

The rearrangement links TRBV29-1 to TRBJ2-1; lacking DNA, the TRBD1 call made by TCRdb goes unchecked. CDR3 length: 12 amino acids. Germline V gene sequence: CDR1 SQVTM, CDR2 ANQGSEA. The CDR3 loop reads CSVGTEYNEQFF.